Described below is a single TCR beta chain sequence and its context. Its antigen is not identified. Other DNA sequences in the sample encode the same CDR3. The data were obtained in a study of beta chain features in type 1 diabetes. General observations from the study: Within each of all four CD4+ subsets, Type 1 diabetes patients had TCRB CDR3s that were moderately but significantly shorter. For type 1 diabetes patients, VDJ junctions showed fewer insertions and more deletions. Among patients, naive, central memory and Treg TCRB repertoires appeared more similar than among healthy donors.

CDR1 SEHNR and CDR2 FQNEAQ come from the germline V gene (reference sequence). V dropped 2 bases and J dropped 1 base, with 5 bases sitting between them. The CDR3 is 13 amino acids. Reverse transcribing all isolated RNA meant expressed TCRB transcripts were sequenced. Produced via immunoSEQ multiplex PCR; TCRdb's table is partial and in-frame only. The sample holds a few hundred thousand clones, 8.5% to 10% seen once. The sequence was obtained from a man aged 25 to 40 with type 1 diabetes. The chain links TRBV7-9 to TRBJ1-1, with unresolved D. What was sequenced was central memory CD4+ T cells from blood. The CDR3 here is CASSLSSNTEAFF. The CDR3 DNA reads TGTGCCAGCAGCTTATCCTCGAACACTGAAGCTTTCTTT. Variable domain in full (rest from reference TRBV7-9 and TRBJ1-1): DTGVSQNPRHKITKRGQNVTFRCDPISEHNRLYWYRQTLGQGPEFLTYFQNEAQLEKSRLLSDRFSAERPKGSFSTLEIQRTEQGDSAMYLCASSLSSNTEAFFGQGTRLTVV.